These 4 T cell receptor beta chains originate from one sample sequenced in a study of T-cell reconstitution after alpha-beta-depleted transplantation in children. As it was prepared, the TCRbeta library received unique molecular identifiers. TCRdb used MiXCR to reprocess the PCR reads, holding one entry per CDR3 protein. The table includes 450,000 to 600,000 distinct CDR3 sequences, 8% to 11% detected once. The material sequenced was PBMCs, taken before TCRalphabeta/CD19-depleted stem cell transplant. Receptors were obtained from a child aged 2 to 10 with inherited bone marrow failure, due to receive a stem cell transplant.

This chain uses TRBV7-9 with TRBJ1-2, with D possibly being TRBD1 (6 bases). Trimming stripped 0 bases from V and 0 bases from J, with 11 bases between. Germline V gives CDR1 SEHNR, CDR2 FQNEAQ (reference sequence). The CDR3 contains 16 residues. The CDR3, as DNA: TGTGCCAGCAGCTTAGCGCAGGACAGCACTAACTATGGCTACACCTTC. Protein: CASSLAQDSTNYGYTF.

With regard to this clonotype: A much larger clone sits a single nucleotide away, making a read error possible. The rearrangement joins TRBV12-3 or TRBV12-4 to TRBJ1-2; tentatively, D is TRBD1 (6 bases). This CDR3 region has 14 residues. Between the trimmed V and J ends, which lost 3 bases and 6 bases, there was a span of 14 bases. This CDR3 is CASSLSQGRDGYTF. The CDR3 coding sequence is TGTGCCAGCAGTTTGAGTCAGGGGAGAGATGGCTACACCTTC.

This clonotype was seen at least ten times. The V gene is TRBV27, the J gene TRBJ2-1; TRBD1 might be the D (8 bases). Germline assignment: CDR1 MNHEY and CDR2 SMNVEV (reference sequence). The CDR3 runs 15 residues. With 7 bases removed from V and 1 base from J, the gap between germline ends came to 14 bases. The CDR3 spells CASTLQGGSYNEQFF. CDR3 bases: TGTGCCAGCACCCTACAGGGGGGGTCCTACAATGAGCAGTTCTTC.

This clonotype was seen more than once but under ten times. This chain uses TRBV19 with TRBJ1-1; D is possibly TRBD1 (5 bases). Trimming removed 3 bases from V and 2 bases from J, with 10 bases in between. CDR3 size: 14 residues. Germline loops: CDR1 LNHDA, CDR2 SQIVND (reference sequence). The CDR3 coding sequence is TGTGCCAGTAGTATTTCCGGGGCCAACACTGAAGCTTTCTTT. This encodes CASSISGANTEAFF.